The 28 T cell receptor beta chains in this list originate from one sample, sequenced in a study of T-cell reconstitution after alpha-beta-depleted transplantation in children. Preparation of the TCRbeta library involved a method that used unique molecular identifiers. TCRdb analysed the PCR reads with MiXCR anew, one entry per CDR3 protein. The table records about 870,000 distinct CDR3 sequences, around 17% of them present only once. The source was PBMCs, mostly from graft donor cells, collected 360 days after TCRalphabeta/CD19-depleted stem cell transplant. The receptors here all came from a male patient under 18 who had a stem cell transplant for acute lymphoblastic leukemia, so the T cells may come from the graft donor.

This clonotype was seen a few times. The chain is built from TRBV4-2 and TRBJ2-2; 9 bases agree with TRBD1. Germline CDR1 and CDR2: LGHNA and YNFKEQ. CDR3 size: 16 residues. V lost 3 bases and J lost 6; bases outside the gene matches: 8. CDR3 loop: CASSHEDRGTPGELFF. In DNA form, the CDR3 reads TGTGCCAGCAGCCATGAGGACAGGGGAACTCCCGGGGAGCTGTTTTTT.

This clonotype occurred a few times. V gene TRBV20-1 combines with J gene TRBJ2-1; 10 bases agree with TRBD1. CDR1 is DFQATT, CDR2 SNEGSKA, per germline (reference sequence). The CDR3 is 18 residues long. The ends lost 0 bases at V and 7 bases at J; junction bases unmatched: 15. The CDR3 DNA is TGCAGTGCTAGAGATGGTCGCGTGACAGGGGGCGCATCAAATGAGCAGTTCTTC. Amino acid sequence: CSARDGRVTGGASNEQFF.

This clonotype was found a few times. The chain employs TRBV7-9 and TRBJ1-3, with 9 bases matching TRBD1. The CDR3 consists of 13 residues. The germline CDR1 and CDR2 sequences are SEHNR and FQNEAQ (reference sequence). V shed 7 bases and J 7 bases; nucleotides not matched to a gene: 5. CDR3 protein: CASNPDRGNTIYF. CDR3 sequence (DNA): TGTGCCAGCAACCCGGACAGGGGCAACACCATATATTTT.

The chain has TRBV11-1 and TRBJ2-6; a possible D gene is TRBD2 (5 bases). Germline loops: CDR1 SGHAT, CDR2 FQDESV (reference sequence). The CDR3 has 19 residues. Trimming removed 5 bases at V and 0 bases at J, with 20 bases between. The CDR3 loop is CASSPGLLRGPSGANVLTF. As DNA, the CDR3 is TGTGCCAGCAGCCCCGGACTTTTAAGAGGGCCCTCTGGGGCCAACGTCCTGACTTTC.

The chain has TRBV11-2 and TRBJ2-7, with D possibly matching TRBD2 (5 bases). V lost 2 bases to trimming and J lost 5 bases, with 22 bases between them. The CDR3 length is 17 residues. The germline CDR1 and CDR2 sequences are SGHAT and FQNNGV. As DNA, the CDR3 is TGTGCCAGCAGCTTACGGTCGGGCGGGTTGGAGGTTGACGAGCAGTACTTC. This codes for CASSLRSGGLEVDEQYF. Using reference TRBV11-2 and TRBJ2-7 for the parts outside the CDR3, the full variable domain is EAGVAQSPRYKIIEKRQSVAFWCNPISGHATLYWYQQILGQGPKLLIQFQNNGVVDDSQLPKDRFSAERLKGVDSTLKIQPAKLEDSAVYLCASSLRSGGLEVDEQYFGPGTRLTVT.

The gene calls are TRBV25-1 and TRBJ2-7; tentative D call: TRBD1 (6 bases). The V gene lost 3 bases and the J gene lost 8 bases, with 17 bases spanning the gap. CDR1 and CDR2 (germline): MGHDK, SYGVNS. The CDR3 has 14 residues. The CDR3 DNA reads TGTGCCAGCAGTGATTTTAGGACAGAAGATCAGCAGTACTTC. It yields the protein CASSDFRTEDQQYF.

Many counts were recorded for this clonotype. V usage is TRBV29-1 and J usage is TRBJ1-1; D ambiguous. Deletions cut 6 bases from V and 1 base from J, with 9 bases between. The CDR3 sequence is 12 residues long. Germline values: CDR1 SQVTM, CDR2 ANQGSEA. CDR3 sequence: CSVLGRNTEAFF. DNA of the CDR3: TGCAGCGTGTTGGGAAGGAACACTGAAGCTTTCTTT. Using reference TRBV29-1 and TRBJ1-1 for the parts outside the CDR3, the full variable domain is SAVISQKPSRDICQRGTSLTIQCQVDSQVTMMFWYRQQPGQSLTLIATANQGSEATYESGFVIDKFPISRPNLTFSTLTVSNMSPEDSSIYLCSVLGRNTEAFFGQGTRLTVV.

This clonotype has a count of ten or more. The chain employs TRBV4-1 and TRBJ2-2, with D unclear. Germline-derived CDR1 and CDR2 are MGHRA and YSYEKL. This CDR3 region has 14 residues. V was clipped by 1 base and J by 3 bases, with 6 bases between them. In DNA form, the CDR3 reads TGCGCCAGCAGCCAAGCTACCTACACCGGGGAGCTGTTTTTT. Encoded protein: CASSQATYTGELFF.

The chain employs TRBV4-1 and TRBJ2-5; D not resolved. Germline CDR1 and CDR2: MGHRA and YSYEKL. CDR3 length: 15 residues. V was trimmed by 0 bases and J by 5 bases, leaving 13 bases between them. The DNA of the CDR3 is TGCGCCAGCAGCCAAGACCGGCAGGAAGGGGAGACCCAGTACTTC. As protein: CASSQDRQEGETQYF.

This clonotype was counted between two and nine times. The chain is built from TRBV18 and TRBJ2-5; D is tentatively TRBD1 or TRBD2 (5 bases each). This CDR3 is 13 amino acids long. Deletions cut 1 base from V and 5 bases from J, with 8 bases between. CDR1 and CDR2 (germline): KGHSH, LQKENI. CDR3 coding DNA: TGTGCCAGCTCACCACGGGACGGGGAGACCCAGTACTTC. Encoded protein: CASSPRDGETQYF.

This clonotype was observed a handful of times. The J gene is TRBJ2-6, the V gene TRBV5-1; D call uncertain. V was cut by 2 bases and J by 6 bases, with 3 bases left in between. Germline CDR1 and CDR2: SGHRS and YFSETQ. The CDR3 loop spans 12 amino acids. For the CDR3, the DNA is TGCGCCAGCAGCTTTCAGGCCAACGTCCTGACTTTC. Residues: CASSFQANVLTF.

This chain uses TRBV24-1 with TRBJ2-1; 7 nucleotides match TRBD1. Germline V gene data show CDR1 as KGHDR and CDR2 as SFDVKD. Germline trimming cut 1 base from V and 5 bases from J; bases unmatched to any gene: 7. The CDR3 is 16 amino acids. CDR3 DNA: TGTGCCACCAGTGATTTCAAGGGGGCAGTGGACAATGAGCAGTTCTTC. Its protein product is CATSDFKGAVDNEQFF.

V usage is TRBV5-1 and J usage is TRBJ2-7; D is possibly TRBD1 or TRBD2 (6 bases each). Deletions cut 7 bases from V and 0 bases from J, with 14 bases between. This CDR3 is built from 14 residues. Looked up from germline, CDR1 is SGHRS and CDR2 is YFSETQ. The CDR3 here is CASRTTGASYEQYF. The DNA of the CDR3 is TGCGCCAGCCGGACCACGGGGGCCTCCTACGAGCAGTACTTC.

The chain combines TRBV29-1 with TRBJ1-1; tentatively, D is TRBD1 (6 bases). CDR1 and CDR2 (germline): SQVTM, ANQGSEA. V shed 5 bases and J shed 8 bases, with 12 bases lying between them. The CDR3 sequence is 11 residues long. CDR3 bases: TGCAGCGTTTCGGTTACAGGGGAAGCTTTCTTT. This sequence encodes CSVSVTGEAFF.

This clonotype has just a few counts. This chain connects TRBV14 to TRBJ2-1, with 11 bases identical to TRBD2. Per germline, CDR1 SGHDN and CDR2 FVKESK. This CDR3 spans 16 amino acids. With 3 bases clipped from V and 7 bases from J, the junction kept 8 bases outside the gene matches. The CDR3 bases are TGTGCCAGCAGCCAGATGCTAGCGGGAGGTCAAAATGAGCAGTTCTTC. Translating it yields CASSQMLAGGQNEQFF.

This clonotype appeared a few times. The chain joins TRBV7-8 to TRBJ2-5; 11 bases map to TRBD1. J gave up 1 base and V 4 bases, and 17 bases lay outside the gene matches. CDR1 is SGHVS, CDR2 FQNEAQ, per germline. The CDR3 is made up of 20 amino acids. CDR3 sequence (DNA): TGTGCCAGCAGCTACTCCCCGGGACAGGGGGGGTGGGTGAGCCAAGAGACCCAGTACTTC. Its translation is CASSYSPGQGGWVSQETQYF.

This clonotype has just a few counts. The chain links TRBV20-1 to TRBJ2-4, with D perhaps matching TRBD1 (6 bases). The CDR3 covers 16 residues. V was pared by 6 bases and J by 2 bases, with 20 bases between. Germline CDR1 and CDR2: DFQATT and SNEGSKA (reference sequence). The CDR3 nucleotides read TGCAGTGCCCCCCCTAACAGGGTAGTTTCCAAAAACATTCAGTACTTC. Its translation is CSAPPNRVVSKNIQYF.

This clonotype turned up a few times. This chain links TRBV7-8 with TRBJ2-5; 8 positions agree with TRBD2. Unmatched junction bases numbered 9, after V lost 2 bases and J lost 1 base. The CDR3 spans 17 residues. Germline V gene data show CDR1 as SGHVS and CDR2 as FQNEAQ. The CDR3 sequence: CASSLRGSLAGQETQYF. In nucleotides, the CDR3 is TGTGCCAGCAGCTTACGTGGGAGCCTAGCGGGCCAAGAGACCCAGTACTTC.

There are a few counts of this clonotype. The chain is built from TRBV9 and TRBJ2-2; 12 nucleotides agree with TRBD1. The CDR3 has 18 residues. The trim removed 4 bases at V and 1 base at J, leaving 8 bases unmatched. Germline assignment: CDR1 SGDLS and CDR2 YYNGEE. The CDR3 here is CASSSRDRGLRNTGELFF. DNA of the CDR3: TGTGCCAGCAGCTCCCGGGACAGGGGGCTACGGAACACCGGGGAGCTGTTTTTT.

The DNA of the CDR3 is TGTGCCAGCAGCCCCCAAAACGGCTACGAGCAGTACTTC. This codes for CASSPQNGYEQYF. The gene calls are TRBV7-9 and TRBJ2-7, with D hard to call. The germline gives CDR1 SEHNR, CDR2 FQNEAQ (reference sequence). The germline V and J ends were trimmed by 5 bases and 3 bases, with 11 bases remaining between them. The CDR3 is 13 residues long.

This clonotype showed up just a few times. The V and J genes are TRBV12-3 or TRBV12-4 and TRBJ1-4; no definite D call. The ends were cut back, 7 bases at V and 4 bases at J, with 4 bases in the middle. The CDR3 consists of 11 residues. The CDR3 DNA is TGTGCCAGCACCTATAATGAAAAACTGTTTTTT. Its protein is CASTYNEKLFF.

This clonotype appeared a few times. This chain links TRBV29-1 with TRBJ2-3; D assignment may be TRBD1 or TRBD2 (5 bases each). CDR3 length equals 12 residues. V dropped 1 base and J dropped 12 bases, with 14 bases sitting between them. Germline values: CDR1 SQVTM, CDR2 ANQGSEA. The CDR3 DNA sequence: TGCAGCGTTGAAGGTCCGGGACGGGGCCAGTATTTT. Protein sequence: CSVEGPGRGQYF.

A few counts support this clonotype. The chain employs TRBV12-3 or TRBV12-4 and TRBJ2-3; TRBD1 is a possible D gene (6 bases). The CDR3 totals 16 residues. Between the trimmed V and J ends, which lost 0 bases and 4 bases, there was a span of 14 bases. CDR3 loop: CASSLALQGFADTQYF. In nucleotides, the CDR3 is TGTGCCAGCAGTTTAGCCCTACAGGGATTCGCAGATACGCAGTATTTT.

This clonotype occurred many times. The rearrangement links TRBV5-6 to TRBJ2-3; D is perhaps TRBD2 (5 bases). The CDR3 contains 17 residues. CDR1 and CDR2 (germline): SGHDT, YYEEEE. V shed 1 base and J shed 6 bases, with 21 bases lying between them. The CDR3, as DNA: TGTGCCAGCAGCTTGAGGGTGGGAGTTGAAGAGCTGGATACGCAGTATTTT. This translates into CASSLRVGVEELDTQYF.

The CDR3 nucleotides read TGTGCCACCAGTGGCCCGGAACCTCGGACAGGGCAAGAGACCCAGTACTTC. Protein: CATSGPEPRTGQETQYF. V gene TRBV24-1 combines with J gene TRBJ2-5, with TRBD1 matching over 8 bases. Germline CDR1 is KGHDR and CDR2 is SFDVKD. CDR3 length: 17 residues. V was pared by 5 bases and J by 2 bases, with 12 bases of the junction left unmatched.

This clonotype has only a few counts. The chain links TRBV5-1 to TRBJ1-4; TRBD1 matches at 7 bases. The CDR3 extends over 16 amino acids. The germline V gene has CDR1 SGHRS and CDR2 YFSETQ. With 10 bases clipped from V and 0 bases from J, the junction kept 12 bases outside the gene matches. The CDR3 is CASGPGQQSTNEKLFF. CDR3 nucleotides: TGCGCCTCAGGGCCGGGACAGCAGTCAACTAATGAAAAACTGTTTTTT. The full variable domain, with the rest looked up from reference TRBV5-1 and TRBJ1-4, is KAGVTQTPRYLIKTRGQQVTLSCSPISGHRSVSWYQQTPGQGLQFLFEYFSETQRNKGNFPGRFSGRQFSNSRSEMNVSTLELGDSALYLCASGPGQQSTNEKLFFGSGTQLSVL.

This clonotype was seen a few times. The rearrangement links TRBV6-5 to TRBJ2-2; no clear D gene. Trimming removed 2 bases at V and 7 bases at J, with 8 bases between. The CDR3 has 13 amino acids. Germline values: CDR1 MNHEY, CDR2 SVGAGI. This CDR3 reads CASSYTEHGELFF. As DNA, the CDR3 is TGTGCCAGCAGTTACACCGAGCACGGGGAGCTGTTTTTT.

With respect to this clonotype: Being one base from a much bigger clone, this may be a read error. The V call is TRBV5-6, the J call TRBJ2-7; 10 bases are a match to TRBD2. The CDR3 extends over 14 amino acids. CDR1 is SGHDT and CDR2 is YYEEEE in the germline V gene. Trimming cost V 2 bases and J 3 bases; bases outside gene matches: 2. As DNA, the CDR3 is TGTGCCAGCAGCTTTGGGACTAGCGTCTACGAGCAGTACTTC. Translating gives CASSFGTSVYEQYF.